This T cell receptor beta chain was captured by sequencing in a study of control samples from healthy donors and cancer patients. The J segment lost 3 bases and the V segment lost 5 bases, leaving 10 bases of the junction unmatched. The CDR3 spans 16 residues. Germline V gene data show CDR1 as SGHVS and CDR2 as FQNEAQ. Repertoires were generated with immunoSEQ multiplex PCR, while TCRdb's copy carries only in-frame clones and drops some. The profile shows 130,000 or so clones, around nine tenths of them singletons. The chain couples TRBV7-8 to TRBJ1-2; 9 nucleotides match TRBD1. Sequencing input: blood. This TCR was recovered from a man aged 35-49 years in good health. The chain's CDR3 is CASSPRGGTGYYGYTF. The DNA of the CDR3 is TGTGCCAGCAGCCCTCGGGGCGGGACAGGGTACTATGGCTACACCTTC.